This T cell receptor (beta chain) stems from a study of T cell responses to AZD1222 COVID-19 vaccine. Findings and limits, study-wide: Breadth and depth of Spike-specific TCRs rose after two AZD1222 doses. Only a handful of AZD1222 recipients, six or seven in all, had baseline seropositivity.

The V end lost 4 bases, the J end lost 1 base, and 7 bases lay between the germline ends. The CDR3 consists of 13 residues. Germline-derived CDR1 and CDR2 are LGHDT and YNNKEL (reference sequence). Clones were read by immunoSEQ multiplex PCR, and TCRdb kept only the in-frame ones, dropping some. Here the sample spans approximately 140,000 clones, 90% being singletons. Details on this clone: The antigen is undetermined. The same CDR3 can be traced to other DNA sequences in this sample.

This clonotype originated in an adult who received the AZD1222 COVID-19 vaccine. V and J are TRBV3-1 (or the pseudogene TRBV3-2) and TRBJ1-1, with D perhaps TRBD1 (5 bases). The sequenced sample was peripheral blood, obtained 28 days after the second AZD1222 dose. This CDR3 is CASSRTGNTEAFF. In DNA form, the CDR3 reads TGTGCCAGCAGCCGTACAGGGAACACTGAAGCTTTCTTT.